The entry below gives a single T cell receptor (beta chain) sequence along with its context. This entry comes from a study of shared clonotypes between healthy human individuals. Profiling relied on immunoSEQ multiplex PCR, and the TCRdb table lists in-frame clones only, not all of them. The sample includes over a million clones, roughly 80% of them seen just once. The CDR3 contains 13 residues. CDR1 and CDR2 from the germline V gene are GTSNPN and SVGIG (reference sequence). Between the trimmed V and J ends, which lost 1 base and 2 bases, there was a span of 6 bases. Nashville, Tennessee was home to all donors, each a Caucasian adult.

J is TRBJ2-4 and V is TRBV30; possible D gene TRBD1, 5 bases. The sequence came from a man aged 18 to 35 in good health. The specimen was memory CD4+ T cells sorted from blood. Specified subset: CD45RA-negative fraction. This chain's CDR3 is CAWSADTKNIQYF. The DNA for the CDR3 is TGTGCCTGGAGTGCGGACACCAAAAACATTCAGTACTTC.